This T cell receptor beta chain is from a study of shared clonotypes between healthy human individuals. The assay was immunoSEQ multiplex PCR, and TCRdb's table has in-frame clones only and misses some. This sample has around 440,000 clones, with 60% to 80% found just once. Germline CDR1 LGHNA, CDR2 YSLEER. CDR3 length: 16 residues. This clonotype was obtained from a woman in her 40s in good health. Some clones in this sample may be carry-over from other donors' samples. The V gene is TRBV4-3, the J gene TRBJ2-5; D tentatively reads TRBD1 or TRBD2 (6 bases each). Gene TRBJ2-7 matches the end of the DNA better, so the J call may be wrong. Sequences were obtained from PBMCs. As DNA, the CDR3 is TGCGCCAGCAGCCAAGCTAAGGGGGGCAGATCCTACGAGCAGTACTTC. This sequence encodes CASSQAKGGRSYEQYF.